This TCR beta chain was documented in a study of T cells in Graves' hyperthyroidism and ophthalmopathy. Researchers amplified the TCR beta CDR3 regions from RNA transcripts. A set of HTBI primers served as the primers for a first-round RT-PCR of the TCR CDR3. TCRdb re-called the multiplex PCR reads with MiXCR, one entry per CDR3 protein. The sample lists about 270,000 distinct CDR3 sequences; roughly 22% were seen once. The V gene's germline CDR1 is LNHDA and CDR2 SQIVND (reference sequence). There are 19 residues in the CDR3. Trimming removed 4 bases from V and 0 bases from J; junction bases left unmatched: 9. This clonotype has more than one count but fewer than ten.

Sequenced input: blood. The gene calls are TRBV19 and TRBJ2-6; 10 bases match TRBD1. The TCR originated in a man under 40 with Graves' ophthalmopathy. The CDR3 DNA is TGTGCCAGTAGTACCCGGGACAGGGGAAGGTACTCTGGGGCCAACGTCCTGACTTTC. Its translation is CASSTRDRGRYSGANVLTF.